The rows below give T cell receptor beta chains drawn from one sample of a study of blood T cell repertoires in COVID-19. TCRdb keeps only in-frame clones here, not all; method: immunoSEQ multiplex PCR. The sample consists of tens of thousands of clones, 90% of them appearing once. Source material: peripheral blood. The receptor source for this set is a human donor in a cohort sampled during active COVID-19. Each CDR3 is given with its conserved first and last residue. The D gene is left open where the match is weak. Expanded clones get a size class; other rows say once, few or many, or leave the size out.

j_gene: TRBJ1-2; v_gene: TRBV19; abundance: .; d_gene: TRBD1; CDR3nt: TGTGCCAGTAGTATCAACGACAGGGTTATAGTTGGCTACACCTTC; CDR3aa: CASSINDRVIVGYTF
j_gene: TRBJ2-6; v_gene: TRBV19; abundance: .; d_gene: .; CDR3nt: TGTGCCAGTAGTATAAGTTCAAGGGGGGGGTCTGGGGCCAACGTCCTGACTTTC; CDR3aa: CASSISSRGGSGANVLTF
j_gene: TRBJ1-1; v_gene: TRBV5-1; abundance: .; d_gene: .; CDR3nt: TGCGCCAGCAAGGACAGAATGAACACTGAAGCTTTCTTT; CDR3aa: CASKDRMNTEAFF
j_gene: TRBJ2-2; v_gene: TRBV6-5; abundance: once; d_gene: TRBD1; CDR3nt: TGTGCCAGTGGACAGGGGTCCTGGAACACCGGGGAGCTGTTTTTT; CDR3aa: CASGQGSWNTGELFF
j_gene: TRBJ2-7; v_gene: TRBV25-1; abundance: .; d_gene: .; CDR3nt: TGTGCCAGCTCCAGGGGCTACGAGCAGTACTTC; CDR3aa: CASSRGYEQYF
j_gene: TRBJ2-1; v_gene: TRBV6-1; abundance: .; d_gene: .; CDR3nt: TGTGCCAGCAGTGATTCCCCGAAAGCGGACTCCTACAATGAGCAGTTCTTC; CDR3aa: CASSDSPKADSYNEQFF
j_gene: TRBJ1-2; v_gene: TRBV28; abundance: .; d_gene: TRBD1; CDR3nt: TGTGCCAGCAGTTTATCAACCGGGACAGGTATTAACTATGGCTACACCTTC; CDR3aa: CASSLSTGTGINYGYTF
j_gene: TRBJ2-6; v_gene: TRBV30; abundance: .; d_gene: .; CDR3nt: TGTGCCTGGAGTTCAGGGTTCTCTGGGGCCAACGTCCTGACTTTC; CDR3aa: CAWSSGFSGANVLTF
j_gene: TRBJ2-2; v_gene: TRBV24-1; abundance: .; d_gene: TRBD2; CDR3nt: TGTGCCACCAGTGATCCGGGCGGGAGGAACACCGGGGAGCTGTTTTTT; CDR3aa: CATSDPGGRNTGELFF
j_gene: TRBJ2-7; v_gene: TRBV4-1; abundance: once; d_gene: .; CDR3nt: TGCGCCAGCAGCCCTCGTTTGGACACCTACGAGCAGTACTTC; CDR3aa: CASSPRLDTYEQYF
j_gene: TRBJ2-7; v_gene: TRBV2; abundance: few; d_gene: .; CDR3nt: TGTGCCAGCAGTATCGAGGTCGAGCAGTACTTC; CDR3aa: CASSIEVEQYF
j_gene: TRBJ1-6; v_gene: TRBV6-5; abundance: .; d_gene: TRBD1; CDR3nt: TGTGCCAGCACCGGGACAGGGAATTCACCCCTCCACTTT; CDR3aa: CASTGTGNSPLHF
j_gene: TRBJ2-7; v_gene: TRBV10-1; abundance: few; d_gene: .; CDR3nt: TGCGCCAGCCTCTTTCTCAGGGATGGCGAGCAGTACTTC; CDR3aa: CASLFLRDGEQYF
j_gene: TRBJ1-3; v_gene: TRBV28; abundance: .; d_gene: .; CDR3nt: TGTGCCAGCAGTTTAAGGGGGAGTGGAAACACCATATATTTT; CDR3aa: CASSLRGSGNTIYF
j_gene: TRBJ2-3; v_gene: TRBV11-3; abundance: few; d_gene: TRBD2; CDR3nt: TGTGCCAGCAGCGTAGCGGGAGGGCCGTCAGATACGCAGTATTTT; CDR3aa: CASSVAGGPSDTQYF
j_gene: TRBJ2-7; v_gene: TRBV19; abundance: .; d_gene: .; CDR3nt: TGTGCCAGTAGTATATCGGCCAGGCAAAGCTCCTACGAGCAGTACTTC; CDR3aa: CASSISARQSSYEQYF
j_gene: TRBJ2-1; v_gene: TRBV4-1; abundance: .; d_gene: .; CDR3nt: TGCGCCAGCAGCCAATTATTGGCGGGAGAGCAGTTCTTC; CDR3aa: CASSQLLAGEQFF
j_gene: TRBJ2-2; v_gene: TRBV15; abundance: once; d_gene: .; CDR3nt: TGTGCCACCAGCAGAGATCCAGGTCCCGGGGAGCTGTTTTTT; CDR3aa: CATSRDPGPGELFF
j_gene: TRBJ1-5; v_gene: TRBV11-2; abundance: .; d_gene: .; CDR3nt: TGTGCCAGCAGCTTACTCAGCGATCAGCCCCAGCATTTT; CDR3aa: CASSLLSDQPQHF
j_gene: TRBJ2-3; v_gene: TRBV27; abundance: .; d_gene: TRBD2; CDR3nt: TGTGCCAGCAGTTTCCTGCTAGCGGGCACAGATACGCAGTATTTT; CDR3aa: CASSFLLAGTDTQYF
j_gene: TRBJ2-2; v_gene: TRBV4-1; abundance: .; d_gene: TRBD2; CDR3nt: TGCGCCAGCAGCCAATCAGCGGGAGGGCATTACACCGGGGAGCTGTTTTTT; CDR3aa: CASSQSAGGHYTGELFF
j_gene: TRBJ2-6; v_gene: TRBV6-5; abundance: once; d_gene: TRBD1; CDR3nt: TGTGCCAGCAGTAACCAGGGGGCTGGGGCCAACGTCCTGACTTTC; CDR3aa: CASSNQGAGANVLTF
j_gene: TRBJ2-1; v_gene: TRBV30; abundance: .; d_gene: TRBD2; CDR3nt: TGTGCCTGGAATAGCGGGAGGGGTGAGCAGTTCTTC; CDR3aa: CAWNSGRGEQFF
j_gene: TRBJ1-6; v_gene: TRBV2; abundance: .; d_gene: TRBD1; CDR3nt: TGTGCCAGCAGTGCAGGCCGGACAGGGAATAATTCACCCCTCCACTTT; CDR3aa: CASSAGRTGNNSPLHF
j_gene: TRBJ2-1; v_gene: TRBV28; abundance: .; d_gene: TRBD2; CDR3nt: TGTGCCAGCAAAGCCGGGGCGGGAGGGACCTACAATGAGCAGTTCTTC; CDR3aa: CASKAGAGGTYNEQFF
j_gene: TRBJ2-4; v_gene: TRBV7-3; abundance: .; d_gene: .; CDR3nt: TGTGCCAGCAGCTTATATGGAGGGCGAGGCATTCAGTACTTC; CDR3aa: CASSLYGGRGIQYF
j_gene: TRBJ2-7; v_gene: TRBV9; abundance: .; d_gene: .; CDR3nt: TGTGCCAGCAGCGTAGGGCCAGATAATTACTACGAGCAGTACTTC; CDR3aa: CASSVGPDNYYEQYF
j_gene: TRBJ1-5; v_gene: TRBV11-2; abundance: few; d_gene: .; CDR3nt: TGTGCCAGCAGCTCAGGGTACAATCAGCCCCAGCATTTT; CDR3aa: CASSSGYNQPQHF
j_gene: TRBJ2-1; v_gene: TRBV5-1; abundance: .; d_gene: TRBD1; CDR3nt: TGCGCCAGCAGCTTGCCGGGACAGGGGCATGAGCAGTTCTTC; CDR3aa: CASSLPGQGHEQFF
j_gene: TRBJ2-1; v_gene: TRBV2; abundance: .; d_gene: TRBD2; CDR3nt: TGTGCCAGCAGTGAACTGGTACTAGCGGTTAATGAGCAGTTCTTC; CDR3aa: CASSELVLAVNEQFF
j_gene: TRBJ2-1; v_gene: TRBV9; abundance: .; d_gene: TRBD1; CDR3nt: TGTGCCAGCAGCCTTCGCCCCGGGACAGGGATCAATGAGCAGTTCTTC; CDR3aa: CASSLRPGTGINEQFF
j_gene: TRBJ2-5; v_gene: TRBV18; abundance: .; d_gene: TRBD2; CDR3nt: TGTGCCAGCTCACCAAATATGATTGCTAGCGGGGGCCAAGAGACCCAGTACTTC; CDR3aa: CASSPNMIASGGQETQYF
j_gene: TRBJ2-5; v_gene: TRBV27; abundance: .; d_gene: TRBD1; CDR3nt: TGCGCCAGCAGTGGGAGACAGGGGTGGCAAGAGACCCAGTACTTC; CDR3aa: CASSGRQGWQETQYF
j_gene: TRBJ2-7; v_gene: TRBV7-8; abundance: .; d_gene: TRBD1; CDR3nt: TGTGCCAGCAGCTTCCGGCAGGGGGCCTACGAGCAGTACTTC; CDR3aa: CASSFRQGAYEQYF
j_gene: TRBJ1-1; v_gene: TRBV11-2; abundance: .; d_gene: .; CDR3nt: TGTGCCAGCAGCTTAGTAAGGTGGGGGGGCGGCGGTACTGAAGCTTTCTTT; CDR3aa: CASSLVRWGGGGTEAFF
j_gene: TRBJ2-3; v_gene: TRBV30; abundance: once; d_gene: TRBD1; CDR3nt: TGTGCCTGGAGGGCCGGGACAGGGTTAACAGATACGCAGTATTTT; CDR3aa: CAWRAGTGLTDTQYF
j_gene: TRBJ2-7; v_gene: TRBV27; abundance: once; d_gene: .; CDR3nt: TGTGCCAGCAGTTTAGAGGGCGGAAAGCAGTACTTC; CDR3aa: CASSLEGGKQYF